This entry lists 10 T cell receptor beta chains sequenced from one sample in a study of blood T cells in healthy people across ages. Sample-barcoded 5' priming and a J-beta primer mix drove a second PCR of 7 to 11 cycles. MiXCR was run by TCRdb on the 5' RACE reads, yielding one entry per CDR3 protein. The sample comprises approximately 730,000 distinct CDR3 sequences, approximately 43% of which are singletons, and 20% to 25% rests with the top ten. Material for sequencing was blood. Every receptor here comes from a woman between 55 and 75 years old in good health.

The chain has TRBV3-1 and TRBJ2-1; 8 bases align to TRBD1. In germline, CDR1 is LGHDT, CDR2 YNNKEL (reference sequence). The CDR3 runs to 14 residues. The junction had 7 bases not matched to a gene; V was cut back by 4 bases and J by 8 bases. The DNA of the CDR3 is TGTGCCAGCAGCCTACACGGACAGGGCGATGAGCAGTTCTTC. Encoded protein: CASSLHGQGDEQFF.

This clonotype is a singleton in its sample. One end of the junction fails to match germline, which may point to a read error. The CDR3 sequence: CASSKAGTNTEAFF. The CDR3, as DNA: TGTGCCAGCAGTAAAGCTGGGACGAACACTGAAGCTTTCTTT. The chain has TRBV6-1 and TRBJ1-1; maybe TRBD1 (5 bases). The germline gives CDR1 MNHNS, CDR2 SASEGT. The CDR3 extends over 14 amino acids.

V is TRBV4-3 and J is TRBJ1-5; D possibly corresponds to TRBD1 (6 bases). The CDR3 runs to 14 residues. V was cut by 3 bases and J by 7 bases, with 13 bases left in between. Germline CDR1 reads LGHNA; CDR2 reads YSLEER. CDR3 region: CASSHLTGGQPQHF. Written as DNA, the CDR3 is TGCGCCAGCAGCCACCTGACAGGAGGCCAGCCCCAGCATTTT.

This clonotype was found a few times. J is TRBJ2-5 and V is TRBV5-8; 7 bases line up with TRBD1. The V and J ends lost 5 bases and 3 bases, in that order; junction bases with no gene match: 7. Germline CDR1 reads SGHTS; CDR2 reads YDEGEE. The length of the CDR3 is 14 residues. The CDR3 region is CASSEGTAEETQYF. CDR3 DNA sequence: TGTGCCAGCAGTGAAGGGACAGCAGAAGAGACCCAGTACTTC.

The J gene is TRBJ2-3, the V gene TRBV5-1; no clear D. This CDR3 has 14 residues. Germline V CDR1 and CDR2: SGHRS, YFSETQ. V lost 3 bases and J lost 4, with 12 bases in between. The chain's CDR3 is CASSWEGPADTQYF. CDR3 sequence (DNA): TGCGCCAGCAGCTGGGAAGGGCCGGCAGATACGCAGTATTTT.

The rearrangement uses TRBV24-1 and TRBJ2-6, with D hard to call. Germline CDR1 KGHDR, CDR2 SFDVKD. The CDR3 consists of 15 residues. V was cut by 0 bases and J by 0 bases, with 2 bases left in between. The CDR3 DNA is TGTGCCACCAGTGATTTGTCCTCTGGGGCCAACGTCCTGACTTTC. This gives the protein CATSDLSSGANVLTF.

This clonotype has more than one count but fewer than ten. The chain is built from TRBV12-3 or TRBV12-4 and TRBJ2-5; unclear D gene. Trimming cost V 3 bases and J 5 bases, with 10 bases left between them. CDR3 length: 13 residues. This CDR3 reads CASSFGGAETQYF. CDR3 DNA: TGTGCCAGCAGTTTTGGCGGAGCGGAGACCCAGTACTTC.

The J gene is TRBJ1-5, the V gene TRBV20-1, with D possibly matching TRBD1 (6 bases). CDR1 is DFQATT and CDR2 is SNEGSKA in the germline V gene (reference sequence). This CDR3 is 15 amino acids long. The V end lost 0 bases, the J end lost 5 bases, and 14 bases lay between the germline ends. CDR3 nucleotides: TGCAGTGCTAGAGATTTTTCGACAGGTTATCAGCCCCAGCATTTT. Its protein is CSARDFSTGYQPQHF.

Points on this clonotype: Possible read error: a much larger clone is one base away. The rearrangement joins TRBV7-9 to TRBJ1-2; 7 bases are a match to TRBD1. CDR3 length equals 15 residues. CDR1 and CDR2 (germline): SEHNR, FQNEAQ (reference sequence). CDR3 residues: CAGKTGATVNYDYTF. The CDR3 DNA reads TGTGCCGGAAAAACAGGGGCGACAGTTAACTATGACTACACCTTC.

The rearrangement links TRBV20-1 to TRBJ2-7; 7 bases line up with TRBD2. Germline CDR1 and CDR2: DFQATT and SNEGSKA (reference sequence). Trimming at V came to 3 bases and at J to 2 bases, leaving 4 bases not matched to a gene. The CDR3 length is 13 residues. The CDR3 DNA reads as TGCAGTGCTAGCTTGGGGGGGACCTACGAGCAGTACTTC. It is translated as CSASLGGTYEQYF.